This passage covers 15 T cell receptor beta chains from one sample sequenced in a study of Ad26.COV2.S vaccination and SARS-CoV-2 variants. Treatment meaning: about 20 received Ad26.COV2.S at low or high dose, single or two shots; about 5 received placebo; per-sample allocation not given. Sampling was performed 63 days after the first vaccine or placebo injection. Profiled with immunoSEQ multiplex PCR; TCRdb holds only in-frame clones, not every one. The sample includes approximately 300,000 clones, just over 85% seen only once; the top ten take roughly 1.9%. The sample in question was peripheral blood, obtained in a trial of Ad26.COV2.S vaccine versus placebo. Source of these receptors: a person between 18 and 60 years old who received the Ad26.COV2.S COVID-19 vaccine or a placebo.

The chain is built from TRBV4-3 and TRBJ2-1; tentative D call: TRBD2 (6 bases). Between the trimmed V and J ends, which lost 4 bases and 14 bases, there was a span of 27 bases. Germline CDR1 and CDR2: LGHNA and YSLEER. The CDR3 sequence is 16 residues long. CDR3 sequence (DNA): TGCGCCAGCAGCCCCGGTGGGCAGGCGGGGTCCAAAATGGAGTTCTTC. Its translation is CASSPGGQAGSKMEFF.

This clone occurred a few times. This chain joins TRBV18 and TRBJ1-6; D gene unclear. Germline assignment: CDR1 KGHSH and CDR2 LQKENI. The CDR3 has 16 residues. V shed 3 bases and J shed 7 bases, with 16 bases lying between them. The CDR3 coding sequence is TGTGCCAGCTCACCCACCCCGGGGAGGATCAATTCACCCCTCCACTTT. It translates to CASSPTPGRINSPLHF.

The chain links TRBV6-5 to TRBJ1-1, with no clear D. This CDR3 spans 12 amino acids. Trimming removed 5 bases from V and 1 base from J, with 5 bases in between. CDR1 MNHEY and CDR2 SVGAGI come from the germline V gene. The CDR3 loop is CASSRANTEAFF. Here the CDR3 DNA reads TGTGCCAGCAGTAGGGCGAACACTGAAGCTTTCTTT.

The V gene is TRBV28, the J gene TRBJ1-2; D ambiguous. This CDR3 region has 13 residues. CDR1 and CDR2 from the germline V gene are MDHEN and SYDVKM. V lost 6 bases to trimming and J lost 4 bases, with 12 bases between them. CDR3 sequence reads: CASSPGRAYGYTF. The CDR3 DNA sequence: TGTGCCAGCAGCCCTGGCCGGGCCTATGGCTACACCTTC.

With respect to this clone: Other DNA sequences from this sample encode an identical CDR3 as well. The gene calls are TRBV5-1 and TRBJ1-4, with 8 bases matching TRBD1. The V segment lost 4 bases and the J segment 1 base; nucleotides outside the gene matches: 3. This CDR3 has 15 residues. CDR1 SGHRS and CDR2 YFSETQ come from the germline V gene. Here the CDR3 reads CASSPGQGTNEKLFF. DNA for the CDR3: TGCGCCAGCAGCCCAGGACAGGGAACTAATGAAAAACTGTTTTTT.

The chain couples TRBV11-2 to TRBJ1-4; TRBD1 is a possible D gene (5 bases). Trimming cost V 6 bases and J 13 bases, with 21 bases left between them. The CDR3 has 14 amino acids. CDR1 and CDR2 from the germline V gene are SGHAT and FQNNGV. CDR3 coding DNA: TGTGCCAGCAGTACCATTTTTGGAAGCGGGGGACTGTTTTTT. Its translation is CASSTIFGSGGLFF.

V usage is TRBV27 and J usage is TRBJ1-2; the D gene is possibly TRBD1 (5 bases). The CDR3 loop spans 16 amino acids. The V gene's germline CDR1 is MNHEY and CDR2 SMNVEV (reference sequence). Trimming pared 6 bases from V and 3 bases from J, leaving 20 bases between. The CDR3 protein is CASRLRDTLVDYGYTF. The CDR3 coding sequence is TGTGCCAGCAGACTCAGGGATACCCTTGTCGACTATGGCTACACCTTC.

The table lists this clone with a count of one. The V gene is TRBV18, the J gene TRBJ1-5; no clear D gene. V was pared by 2 bases and J by 6 bases, with 14 bases between. Germline CDR1 and CDR2: KGHSH and LQKENI. This CDR3 comprises 15 residues. CDR3 nucleotide sequence: TGTGCCAGCTCACCATTTGAGGGAGGCAGTCAGCCCCAGCATTTT. Its translation is CASSPFEGGSQPQHF.

The genes are TRBV11-2 and TRBJ1-2; D unresolved. The V end was cut by 8 bases, the J end by 4 bases, with 8 bases between. The germline V gene encodes CDR1 SGHAT and CDR2 FQNNGV. This CDR3 region has 11 residues. CDR3 nucleotide sequence: TGTGCCAGCGGGGTGGGCTATGGCTACACCTTC. Encoded protein: CASGVGYGYTF.

The V and J genes are TRBV4-3 and TRBJ2-1; D gene uncertain. V lost 1 base to trimming and J lost 1 base, with 14 bases between them. Germline CDR1 is LGHNA and CDR2 is YSLEER. The CDR3 consists of 17 residues. The CDR3 sequence is CASSQATMTSSYNEQFF. Here the CDR3 DNA reads TGCGCCAGCAGCCAAGCAACAATGACTTCATCCTACAATGAGCAGTTCTTC.

This clone was counted only a few times. This chain joins TRBV4-1 and TRBJ1-4; D possibly corresponds to TRBD1 (5 bases). CDR1 is MGHRA and CDR2 is YSYEKL in the germline V gene. The ends were cut back, 0 bases at V and 5 bases at J, with 10 bases in the middle. The CDR3 loop spans 15 amino acids. The CDR3 spells CASSQEGTINEKLFF. CDR3 DNA: TGCGCCAGCAGCCAAGAAGGGACCATAAATGAAAAACTGTTTTTT.

The V call is TRBV7-2, the J call TRBJ1-3, with 7 bases lining up with TRBD1. J was trimmed by 4 bases and V by 1 base; bases with no gene match: 4. The CDR3 extends over 15 amino acids. CDR1 and CDR2 from the germline V gene are SGHTA and FQGNSA. Here the CDR3 reads CASSLEGGPGNTIYF. CDR3 nucleotides: TGTGCCAGCAGCTTAGAAGGGGGCCCGGGAAACACCATATATTTT. The variable domain in full, with the rest retrieved from reference TRBV7-2 and TRBJ1-3, is GAGVSQSPSNKVTEKGKDVELRCDPISGHTALYWYRQSLGQGLEFLIYFQGNSAPDKSGLPSDRFSAERTGGSVSTLTIQRTQQEDSAVYLCASSLEGGPGNTIYFGEGSWLTVV.

This clone was picked up a small number of times. J is TRBJ1-5 and V is TRBV6-6; 8 bases agree with TRBD1. The V gene end was trimmed by 6 bases and the J gene end by 6 bases; junction bases not matched to a gene: 7. This CDR3 is 14 amino acids long. Germline V lookup: CDR1 MNHNY, CDR2 SVGAGI (reference sequence). The CDR3 DNA sequence: TGTGCCAGCAGCCGCGACAGGGGTGGTCAGCCCCAGCATTTT. Amino acid sequence: CASSRDRGGQPQHF.

The V gene is TRBV5-1, the J gene TRBJ1-1, with TRBD1 matching over 9 bases. From germline, CDR1 is SGHRS and CDR2 YFSETQ. The CDR3 sequence is 15 residues long. J was trimmed by 4 bases and V by 0 bases; bases with no gene match: 4. The DNA of the CDR3 is TGCGCCAGCAGCTTGGGGGACAGGGTTCCCACTGAAGCTTTCTTT. Translating it yields CASSLGDRVPTEAFF.

The chain is built from TRBV4-2 and TRBJ2-6, with TRBD1 identical over 8 bases. With 4 bases clipped from V and 0 bases from J, the junction kept 5 bases outside the gene matches. Germline values: CDR1 LGHNA, CDR2 YNFKEQ. There are 17 residues in the CDR3. DNA of the CDR3: TGTGCCAGCAGCCCGGGACAGGAGAACTCTGGGGCCAACGTCCTGACTTTC. It codes for CASSPGQENSGANVLTF.